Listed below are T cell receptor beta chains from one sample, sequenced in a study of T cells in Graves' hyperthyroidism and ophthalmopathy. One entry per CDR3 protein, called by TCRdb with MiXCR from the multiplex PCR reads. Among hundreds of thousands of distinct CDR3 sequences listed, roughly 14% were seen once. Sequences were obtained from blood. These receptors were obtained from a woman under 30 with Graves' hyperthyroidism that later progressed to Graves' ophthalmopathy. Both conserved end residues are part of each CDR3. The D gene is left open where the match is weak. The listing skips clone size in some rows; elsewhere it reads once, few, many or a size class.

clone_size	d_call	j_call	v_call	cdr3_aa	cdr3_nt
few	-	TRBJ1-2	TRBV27	CASSFQGQANYGYTF	TGTGCCAGCAGTTTTCAGGGGCAAGCTAACTATGGCTACACCTTC
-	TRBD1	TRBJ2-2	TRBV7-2	CASRKPGQANTGELFF	TGTGCCAGCAGGAAACCGGGACAGGCAAACACCGGGGAGCTGTTTTTT
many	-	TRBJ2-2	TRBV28	CASSSLVGELFF	TGTGCCAGCAGTTCCTTAGTCGGGGAGCTGTTTTTT
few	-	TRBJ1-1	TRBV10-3	CAISTNRNTEAFF	TGTGCCATCAGTACAAACAGGAACACTGAAGCTTTCTTT
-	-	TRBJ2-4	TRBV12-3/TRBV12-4	CASSVGDRNIQYF	TGTGCCAGCAGCGTAGGGGACCGCAACATTCAGTACTTC
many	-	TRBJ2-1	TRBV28	CASSLLRGGYEQFF	TGTGCCAGCAGTTTATTAAGAGGGGGGTATGAGCAGTTCTTC
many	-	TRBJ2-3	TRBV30	CAWSVLGGASTDTQYF	TGTGCCTGGAGTGTACTGGGCGGGGCTAGCACAGATACGCAGTATTTT
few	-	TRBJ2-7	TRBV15	CATSSGDRDTYEQYF	TGTGCCACCAGCAGTGGGGACCGGGACACCTACGAGCAGTACTTC
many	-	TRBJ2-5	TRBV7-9	CASSSVGGQETQYF	TGTGCCAGCAGCTCTGTCGGCGGGCAAGAGACCCAGTACTTC
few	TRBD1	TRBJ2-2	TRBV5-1	CASSSGSTGGPAGELFF	TGCGCCAGCAGCTCGGGGTCGACAGGGGGCCCAGCCGGGGAGCTGTTTTTT
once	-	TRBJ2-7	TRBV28	CASSLSSRGISYEQYF	TGTGCCAGCAGTTTATCCTCCCGGGGGATCTCCTACGAGCAGTACTTC
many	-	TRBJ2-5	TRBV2	CASSNRDQGWETQYF	TGTGCCAGCAGTAACCGGGACCAGGGTTGGGAGACCCAGTACTTC
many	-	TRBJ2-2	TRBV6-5	CASSYSNTGELFF	TGTGCCAGCAGTTATTCGAACACCGGGGAGCTGTTTTTT
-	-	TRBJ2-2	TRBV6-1	CASSPLTNTGELFF	TGTGCCAGCAGTCCTCTAACGAACACCGGGGAGCTGTTTTTT
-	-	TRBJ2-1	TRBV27	CASSLERSADNEQFF	TGTGCCAGCAGTTTAGAGCGTAGCGCCGACAATGAGCAGTTCTTC
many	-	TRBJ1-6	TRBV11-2	CASSFGQTGGNSPLHF	TGTGCCAGCAGCTTTGGACAGACTGGGGGTAATTCACCCCTCCACTTT
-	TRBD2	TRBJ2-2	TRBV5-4	CASSLGRGMNTGELFF	TGTGCCAGCAGCTTGGGGCGGGGGATGAACACCGGGGAGCTGTTTTTT
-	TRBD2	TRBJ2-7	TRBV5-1	CASSLGWRGTYEQYF	TGCGCCAGCAGCTTGGGTTGGCGGGGGACCTACGAGCAGTACTTC